The 29 T cell receptor beta chains given below trace back to one sample, sequenced in a study of T cells in Graves' hyperthyroidism and ophthalmopathy. Amplification of TCR beta CDR3 regions used RNA as the template. The HTBI set primed first-round TCR CDR3 RT-PCR. One entry per CDR3 protein, called by TCRdb with MiXCR from the multiplex PCR reads. Of hundreds of thousands of distinct CDR3 sequences listed, roughly 22% are singletons. Sequencing was done on a sample of blood. The receptors here all came from a woman in her thirties or forties with Graves' ophthalmopathy.

This clonotype showed up many times. The V gene is TRBV7-9, the J gene TRBJ1-3, with D uncertain. Per the germline V gene, CDR1 is SEHNR and CDR2 is FQNEAQ (reference sequence). V lost 8 bases to trimming and J lost 0 bases, with 8 bases between them. The CDR3 runs to 13 residues. The CDR3 nucleotides read TGTGCCAGCGGAGTGAACTCTGGAAACACCATATATTTT. Translating it yields CASGVNSGNTIYF.

This clonotype was seen repeatedly, ten times or more. V usage is TRBV28 and J usage is TRBJ1-3, with TRBD1 matching over 12 bases. The CDR3 has 19 amino acids. Germline V gives CDR1 MDHEN, CDR2 SYDVKM. V dropped 5 bases and J dropped 0; count of bases not matched to a gene: 11. CDR3: CASSPSGTGGVFSGNTIYF. The CDR3 DNA reads TGTGCCAGCAGTCCGTCCGGGACAGGGGGCGTATTCTCTGGAAACACCATATATTTT.

This clonotype was observed many times. CDR3 residues: CSARQTNSNYGYTF. In DNA, the CDR3 is TGCAGTGCTAGGCAGACGAACTCAAACTATGGCTACACCTTC. This chain joins TRBV20-1 and TRBJ1-2; D uncertain. CDR1 DFQATT and CDR2 SNEGSKA come from the germline V gene (reference sequence). V lost 3 bases, J lost 2 bases, and 13 bases lay in between. This CDR3 has 14 amino acids.

This clonotype occurred many times. The genes are TRBV27 and TRBJ1-6; D might be TRBD1 (6 bases). Trimming stripped 8 bases from V and 5 bases from J, with 13 bases between. Germline assignment: CDR1 MNHEY and CDR2 SMNVEV (reference sequence). This CDR3 comprises 14 residues. In DNA, the CDR3 is TGTGCCAGCGGCGGACAGCTGGATAATTCACCCCTCCACTTT. This translates into CASGGQLDNSPLHF.

The V call is TRBV29-1, the J call TRBJ1-2; the D gene is possibly TRBD1 (5 bases). Deletions cut 2 bases from V and 7 bases from J, with 11 bases between. CDR1 SQVTM and CDR2 ANQGSEA come from the germline V gene. This CDR3 is 12 amino acids long. The CDR3 region has the DNA TGCAGCGTTGAAATAGGGACGCGTGGCTACACCTTC. This codes for CSVEIGTRGYTF. Together with reference TRBV29-1 and TRBJ1-2, the CDR3 gives the full variable domain: SAVISQKPSRDICQRGTSLTIQCQVDSQVTMMFWYRQQPGQSLTLIATANQGSEATYESGFVIDKFPISRPNLTFSTLTVSNMSPEDSSIYLCSVEIGTRGYTFGSGTRLTVV.

This clonotype showed up many times. V and J are TRBV18 and TRBJ1-1; TRBD1 matches at 7 bases. The CDR3 contains 16 residues. The trim removed 0 bases at V and 2 bases at J, leaving 6 bases unmatched. Germline CDR1 KGHSH, CDR2 LQKENI. Here the CDR3 reads CASSPPSTGSNTEAFF. CDR3 nucleotides: TGTGCCAGCTCACCACCATCGACAGGGTCCAACACTGAAGCTTTCTTT.

Many counts were recorded for this clonotype. The chain recombines TRBV29-1 with TRBJ2-5, with 15 positions matching TRBD2. The CDR3 contains 16 residues. Trimming took 7 bases from V and 5 from J; bases not matched to a gene: 11. Germline assignment: CDR1 SQVTM and CDR2 ANQGSEA. The CDR3 DNA reads TGCAGCGCCGCAGGGGGACTAGCGGGAGGTAGTGAGACCCAGTACTTC. Translating gives CSAAGGLAGGSETQYF.

This clonotype was seen ten or more times. The rearrangement uses TRBV10-3 and TRBJ2-7; D is ambiguous. Germline V gene data show CDR1 as ENHRY and CDR2 as SYGVKD. This CDR3 contains 14 residues. V was pared by 2 bases and J by 3 bases, with 11 bases between. The CDR3 spells CAISEAGSLYEQYF. Here the CDR3 DNA reads TGTGCCATCAGTGAGGCTGGCAGCCTCTACGAGCAGTACTTC.

This clonotype was detected ten times or more. The genes are TRBV6-6 and TRBJ2-6, with TRBD1 matching 8 bases. Germline lookup yields CDR1 MNHNY and CDR2 SVGAGI (reference sequence). CDR3 length equals 17 residues. Trimming took 2 bases from V and 1 from J; bases not matched to a gene: 4. DNA for the CDR3: TGTGCCAGCAGTTACGTAACAGGGGGGTCTGGGGCCAACGTCCTGACTTTC. Protein product: CASSYVTGGSGANVLTF.

At least ten counts were recorded for this clonotype. V and J are TRBV15 and TRBJ1-1; D call uncertain. V dropped 1 base and J dropped 1 base, with 4 bases sitting between them. CDR3 length equals 13 residues. Germline V CDR1 and CDR2: LNHNV, YYDKDF (reference sequence). CDR3 coding DNA: TGTGCCACCAGCAGAGGACAGAACACTGAAGCTTTCTTT. As protein: CATSRGQNTEAFF.

This chain connects TRBV6-5 to TRBJ1-5; D gene ambiguous. The CDR3 has 13 amino acids. The V gene's germline CDR1 is MNHEY and CDR2 SVGAGI. The V gene lost 0 bases and the J gene lost 6 bases, with 6 bases spanning the gap. CDR3 protein: CASSYSWAQPQHF. The DNA for the CDR3 is TGTGCCAGCAGTTACTCGTGGGCTCAGCCCCAGCATTTT.

The table lists this clonotype with many counts. The chain recombines TRBV2 with TRBJ1-5, with TRBD1 as a possible D gene (5 bases). Germline CDR1 SNHLY, CDR2 FYNNEI. Trimming took 10 bases from V and 4 from J, leaving 14 bases between them. This CDR3 spans 13 amino acids. The CDR3 region is CATTGQNNQPQHF. CDR3 sequence (DNA): TGTGCCACCACGGGGCAGAATAATCAGCCCCAGCATTTT.

The chain joins TRBV6-2 or TRBV6-3 to TRBJ2-7; 8 bases line up with TRBD1. Per the germline V gene, CDR1 is MNHEY and CDR2 is SVGEGT. V shed 6 bases and J 4 bases; nucleotides not matched to a gene: 11. The CDR3 totals 15 residues. CDR3 sequence: CASSRIRQGPYEQYF. CDR3 sequence (DNA): TGTGCCAGCAGCCGGATCAGACAGGGGCCGTACGAGCAGTACTTC.

This clonotype was detected many times. The rearrangement joins TRBV27 to TRBJ1-2, with D possibly matching TRBD1 (6 bases). The CDR3 consists of 13 residues. CDR1 MNHEY and CDR2 SMNVEV come from the germline V gene (reference sequence). The V gene lost 4 bases and the J gene lost 5 bases, with 11 bases spanning the gap. The DNA of the CDR3 is TGTGCCAGCAGTTCAGGGGTGGGGTATGGCTACACCTTC. Translating it yields CASSSGVGYGYTF.

CDR3 nucleotides: TGTGCCAGCAGTTTTCGGGGACCGATTAATTCACCCCTCCACTTT. Translated: CASSFRGPINSPLHF. The rearrangement joins TRBV28 to TRBJ1-6, with D possibly matching TRBD1 (5 bases). This CDR3 has 15 residues. V was shortened by 3 bases and J by 6 bases, with 12 bases between the two germline ends. Germline CDR1 reads MDHEN; CDR2 reads SYDVKM.

The chain employs TRBV27 and TRBJ2-7, with TRBD1 identical over 10 bases. The germline V gene has CDR1 MNHEY and CDR2 SMNVEV (reference sequence). With V trimmed by 2 bases and J by 5 bases, 6 bases remained unmatched. The CDR3 consists of 15 residues. CDR3 DNA sequence: TGTGCCAGCAGTTTAATAGGGACAGGGGCCCACGAGCAGTACTTC. Translation gives CASSLIGTGAHEQYF.

This clonotype was seen ten or more times. The rearrangement joins TRBV10-3 to TRBJ2-7; 10 bases map to TRBD2. CDR1 ENHRY and CDR2 SYGVKD come from the germline V gene. The CDR3 has 13 residues. V was clipped by 9 bases and J by 2 bases; unmatched bases: 4. The CDR3 spells CAILAGRAYEQYF. CDR3 nucleotide sequence: TGTGCCATACTAGCGGGAAGGGCCTACGAGCAGTACTTC.

In its sample, this clonotype was seen many times. The rearrangement links TRBV20-1 to TRBJ2-5; 11 bases fit TRBD1. Germline CDR1 reads DFQATT; CDR2 reads SNEGSKA (reference sequence). The CDR3 runs 14 residues. V shed 3 bases, J shed 5 bases, and the junction held 5 bases outside the gene matches. CDR3 bases: TGCAGTGCTAGTGGGGACAGGGGGGATGAGACCCAGTACTTC. It yields the protein CSASGDRGDETQYF.

The table lists this clonotype with many counts. The rearrangement uses TRBV7-9 and TRBJ2-4, with D unclear. Germline CDR1 and CDR2: SEHNR and FQNEAQ (reference sequence). The CDR3 spans 16 residues. Between the trimmed V and J ends, which lost 5 bases and 5 bases, there was a span of 19 bases. In nucleotides, the CDR3 is TGTGCCAGCAGCCCCCCCGTGGCCGGTGCGGAAAACATTCAGTACTTC. This gives the protein CASSPPVAGAENIQYF.

This clonotype was seen ten or more times. V is TRBV7-9 and J is TRBJ2-7; a possible D gene is TRBD2 (6 bases). V gave up 6 bases and J gave up 1 base, with 16 bases separating them. This CDR3 region has 15 residues. Per germline, CDR1 SEHNR and CDR2 FQNEAQ (reference sequence). The CDR3 spells CASSREGLKSYEQYF. The CDR3 DNA reads as TGTGCCAGCAGTCGAGAGGGACTCAAATCCTACGAGCAGTACTTC.

This clonotype occurred many times. The chain is built from TRBV25-1 and TRBJ2-5; 7 nucleotides align to TRBD2. CDR1 is MGHDK and CDR2 is SYGVNS in the germline V gene. This CDR3 spans 15 amino acids. V lost 2 bases and J lost 4; bases outside the gene matches: 7. CDR3 coding DNA: TGTGCCAGCAGTGAAACCCGTGGGGGGGGAGAGACCCAGTACTTC. Translated, it gives CASSETRGGGETQYF.

Many counts were recorded for this clonotype. The rearrangement uses TRBV4-1 and TRBJ1-5, with 9 bases identical to TRBD1. Trimming at V came to 4 bases and at J to 4 bases, leaving 2 bases not matched to a gene. Per the germline V gene, CDR1 is MGHRA and CDR2 is YSYEKL. This CDR3 has 14 amino acids. CDR3 sequence reads: CASSPGQGNQPQHF. CDR3 coding DNA: TGCGCCAGCAGCCCCGGACAGGGGAATCAGCCCCAGCATTTT.

This clonotype has a count of ten or more. The chain links TRBV6-1 to TRBJ2-7; 7 bases agree with TRBD1. Germline assignment: CDR1 MNHNS and CDR2 SASEGT. The CDR3 covers 15 residues. The V and J ends lost 2 bases and 3 bases, in that order; junction bases with no gene match: 7. CDR3 sequence (DNA): TGTGCCAGCAGTGAACCGGGACAGAGGATCTACGAGCAGTACTTC. Residues: CASSEPGQRIYEQYF.

The sample holds many counts of this clonotype. The rearrangement joins TRBV18 to TRBJ2-5; D possibly uses TRBD1 or TRBD2 (5 bases each). V was trimmed by 3 bases and J by 1 base, leaving 15 bases between them. The CDR3 loop spans 16 amino acids. CDR1 is KGHSH and CDR2 is LQKENI in the germline V gene. CDR3 DNA sequence: TGTGCCAGCTCACCCCAGGTCCGAGGGGCCCAAGAGACCCAGTACTTC. Translating gives CASSPQVRGAQETQYF.

CDR3 sequence (DNA): TGTGCCTGGGCTGGGACAGAAAATCAGCCCCAGCATTTT. This sequence encodes CAWAGTENQPQHF. The J gene is TRBJ1-5, the V gene TRBV30, with 7 positions matching TRBD1. The CDR3 is 13 residues long. Trimming took 5 bases from V and 4 from J; bases not matched to a gene: 5. Germline V gene lookup returns CDR1 GTSNPN and CDR2 SVGIG (reference sequence).

The chain couples TRBV28 to TRBJ2-7; D might be TRBD1 (5 bases). Germline loops: CDR1 MDHEN, CDR2 SYDVKM. Trimming removed 3 bases from V and 2 bases from J, with 11 bases in between. The CDR3 loop spans 14 amino acids. This chain's CDR3 is CASSFQGSTYEQYF. The CDR3 nucleotides read TGTGCCAGCAGTTTCCAGGGTAGCACCTACGAGCAGTACTTC.

J is TRBJ2-7 and V is TRBV28, with 8 bases lining up with TRBD2. The CDR3 has 12 amino acids. Per germline, CDR1 MDHEN and CDR2 SYDVKM. Unmatched junction bases numbered 4, after V lost 3 bases and J lost 9 bases. DNA of the CDR3: TGTGCCAGCAGTTTGACCGCGGGAGGGCAGTACTTC. This gives the protein CASSLTAGGQYF.

This clonotype was observed at least ten times. The chain has TRBV12-3 or TRBV12-4 and TRBJ2-7, with 11 bases lining up with TRBD1. The CDR3 sequence is 14 residues long. The junction had 3 bases not matched to a gene; V was cut back by 6 bases and J by 2 bases. Here the CDR3 DNA reads TGTGCCAGCAGAATGGGACAGGGGGCCTACGAGCAGTACTTC. This translates into CASRMGQGAYEQYF.

This sequence joins TRBV12-3 or TRBV12-4 and TRBJ1-5, with a weak D call TRBD1 (6 bases). CDR3 length: 12 amino acids. V was trimmed by 6 bases and J by 7 bases, leaving 10 bases between them. The CDR3 bases are TGTGCCAGCAGCCCAGACAGGCAGCCCCAGCATTTT. This translates into CASSPDRQPQHF.